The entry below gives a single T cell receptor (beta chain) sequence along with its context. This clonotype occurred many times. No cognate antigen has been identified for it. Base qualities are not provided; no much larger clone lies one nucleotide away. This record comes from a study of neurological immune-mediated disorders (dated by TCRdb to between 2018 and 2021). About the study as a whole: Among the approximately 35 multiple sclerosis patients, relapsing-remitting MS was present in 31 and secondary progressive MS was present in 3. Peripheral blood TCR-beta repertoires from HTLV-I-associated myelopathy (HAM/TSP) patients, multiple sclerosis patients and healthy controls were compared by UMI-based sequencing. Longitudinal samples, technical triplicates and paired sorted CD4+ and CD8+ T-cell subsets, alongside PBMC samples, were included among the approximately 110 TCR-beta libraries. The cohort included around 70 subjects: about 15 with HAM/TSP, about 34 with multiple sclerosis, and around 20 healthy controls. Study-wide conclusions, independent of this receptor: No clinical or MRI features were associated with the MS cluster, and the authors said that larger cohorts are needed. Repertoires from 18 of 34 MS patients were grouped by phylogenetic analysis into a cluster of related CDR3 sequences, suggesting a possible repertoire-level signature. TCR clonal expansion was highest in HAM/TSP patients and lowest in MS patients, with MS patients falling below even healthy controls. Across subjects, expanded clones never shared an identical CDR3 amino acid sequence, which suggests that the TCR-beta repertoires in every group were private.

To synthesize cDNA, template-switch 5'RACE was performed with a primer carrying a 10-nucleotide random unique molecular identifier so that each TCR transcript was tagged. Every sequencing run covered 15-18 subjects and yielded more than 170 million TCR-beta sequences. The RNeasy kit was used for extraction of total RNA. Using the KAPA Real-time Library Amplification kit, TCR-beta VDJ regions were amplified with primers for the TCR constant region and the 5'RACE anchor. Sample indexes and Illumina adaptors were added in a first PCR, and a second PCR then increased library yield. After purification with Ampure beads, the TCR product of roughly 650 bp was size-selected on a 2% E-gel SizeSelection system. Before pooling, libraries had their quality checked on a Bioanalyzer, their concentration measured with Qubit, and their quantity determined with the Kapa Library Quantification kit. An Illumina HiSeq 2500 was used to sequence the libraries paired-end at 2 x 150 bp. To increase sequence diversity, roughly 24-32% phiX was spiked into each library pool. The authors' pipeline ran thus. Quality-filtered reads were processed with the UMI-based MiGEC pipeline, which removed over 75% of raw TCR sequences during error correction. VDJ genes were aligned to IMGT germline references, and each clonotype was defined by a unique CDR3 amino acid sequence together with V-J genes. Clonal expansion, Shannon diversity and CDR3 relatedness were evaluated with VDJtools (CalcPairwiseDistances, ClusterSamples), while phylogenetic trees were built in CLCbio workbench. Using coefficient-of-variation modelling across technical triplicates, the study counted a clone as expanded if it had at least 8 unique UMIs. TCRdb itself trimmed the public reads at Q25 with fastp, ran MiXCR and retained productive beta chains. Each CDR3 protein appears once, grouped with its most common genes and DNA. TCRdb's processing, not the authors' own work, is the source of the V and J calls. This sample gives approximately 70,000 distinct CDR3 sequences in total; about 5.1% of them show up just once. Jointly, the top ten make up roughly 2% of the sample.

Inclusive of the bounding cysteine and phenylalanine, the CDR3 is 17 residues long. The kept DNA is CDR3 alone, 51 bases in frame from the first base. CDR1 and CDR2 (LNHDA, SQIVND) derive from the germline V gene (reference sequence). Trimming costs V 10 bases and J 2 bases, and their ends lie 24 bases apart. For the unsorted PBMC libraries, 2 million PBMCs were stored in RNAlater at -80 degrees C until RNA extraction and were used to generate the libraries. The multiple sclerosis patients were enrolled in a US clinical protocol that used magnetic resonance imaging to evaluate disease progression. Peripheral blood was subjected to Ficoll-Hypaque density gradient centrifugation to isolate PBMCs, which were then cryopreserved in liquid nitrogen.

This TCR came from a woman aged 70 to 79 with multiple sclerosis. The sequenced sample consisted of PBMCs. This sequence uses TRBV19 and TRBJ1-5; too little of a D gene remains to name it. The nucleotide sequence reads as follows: TGTGCCACCCTGAAGACCTTGAGGGTGAGGGGCAATCAGCCCCAGCATTTT. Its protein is CATLKTLRVRGNQPQHF. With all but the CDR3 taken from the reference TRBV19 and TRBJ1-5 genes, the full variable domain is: DGGITQSPKYLFRKEGQNVTLSCEQNLNHDAMYWYRQDPGQGLRLIYYSQIVNDFQKGDIAEGYSVSREKKESFPLTVTSAQKNPTAFYLCATLKTLRVRGNQPQHFGDGTRLSIL.